These 15 T cell receptor beta chains were all obtained from the same sample, sequenced in a study of blood T cell repertoires in COVID-19. Clones were read by immunoSEQ multiplex PCR, and TCRdb kept only the in-frame ones, dropping some. The sample has 250,000 to 300,000 clones, approximately 91% seen once. Sequencing was performed on peripheral blood. The receptor source for this set is a woman in her fifties or sixties with acute or convalescent COVID-19.

The rearrangement links TRBV10-3 to TRBJ1-3; no definite D call. Germline V CDR1 and CDR2: ENHRY, SYGVKD. The CDR3 loop spans 14 amino acids. V lost 3 bases and J lost 2, with 8 bases in between. The CDR3 DNA reads as TGTGCCATCAGTGAAGGAGGGACTGGAAACACCATATATTTT. Translation: CAISEGGTGNTIYF.

This chain joins TRBV7-8 and TRBJ2-7; 10 bases line up with TRBD2. Per the germline V gene, CDR1 is SGHVS and CDR2 is FQNEAQ. The trim removed 5 bases at V and 6 bases at J, leaving 10 bases unmatched. The CDR3 consists of 15 residues. CDR3 in amino acids: CASSPYRLAGFEQYF. The CDR3 DNA reads as TGTGCCAGCAGCCCCTATAGACTAGCGGGTTTCGAGCAGTACTTC.

The sample holds one count of this clone. This chain links TRBV6-2 or TRBV6-3 with TRBJ1-1; D perhaps matches TRBD1 (6 bases). This CDR3 has 14 residues. CDR1 is MNHEY and CDR2 is SVGEGT in the germline V gene. The V gene lost 5 bases and the J gene lost 7 bases, with 17 bases spanning the gap. This chain's CDR3 is CASSLLTGWGEAFF. CDR3 nucleotides: TGTGCCAGCAGTCTACTTACAGGGTGGGGTGAAGCTTTCTTT.

The V gene is TRBV4-2, the J gene TRBJ2-7; 7 bases map to TRBD1. The germline V gene encodes CDR1 LGHNA and CDR2 YNFKEQ. The CDR3 length is 14 residues. V shed 5 bases, J shed 6 bases, and the junction held 10 bases outside the gene matches. The DNA of the CDR3 is TGTGCCAGCAGCTTCCGGGACAGACGAGTCGAGCAGTACTTC. As protein: CASSFRDRRVEQYF.

This chain links TRBV29-1 with TRBJ2-7, with 7 bases that match TRBD2. With V trimmed by 3 bases and J by 4 bases, 9 bases remained unmatched. From germline, CDR1 is SQVTM and CDR2 ANQGSEA. The CDR3 has 14 amino acids. CDR3 protein: CSVEASGPTYEQYF. CDR3 nucleotide sequence: TGCAGCGTTGAGGCTAGCGGACCTACATACGAGCAGTACTTC.

The chain couples TRBV2 to TRBJ2-3, with a possible D match to TRBD1 (5 bases). Germline values: CDR1 SNHLY, CDR2 FYNNEI. V dropped 8 bases and J dropped 4 bases, with 19 bases sitting between them. The CDR3 is 15 residues long. CDR3 amino acids: CASLKGQGYADTQYF. The CDR3 DNA reads as TGTGCCAGCCTCAAGGGGCAGGGATACGCAGATACGCAGTATTTT.

This clone occurred once. The genes are TRBV5-4 and TRBJ2-7; 7 positions match TRBD2. This CDR3 is built from 14 residues. Trimming removed 0 bases from V and 7 bases from J; junction bases left unmatched: 7. The V gene's germline CDR1 is SGHNT and CDR2 YYREEE (reference sequence). The CDR3 DNA sequence: TGTGCCAGCAGCTTGGACAGCGGGGCTACGGAGCAGTACTTC. The encoded protein is CASSLDSGATEQYF.

The chain employs TRBV6-6 and TRBJ1-6, with D tentatively TRBD1 (5 bases). The germline V and J ends were trimmed by 6 bases and 0 bases, with 9 bases remaining between them. The CDR3 length is 15 residues. CDR1 is MNHNY, CDR2 SVGAGI, per germline (reference sequence). The CDR3 spells CASRGLGSYNSPLHF. As DNA, the CDR3 is TGTGCCAGCAGGGGACTAGGCTCCTATAATTCACCCCTCCACTTT.

The chain has TRBV24-1 and TRBJ2-5; D is uncertain. CDR1 KGHDR and CDR2 SFDVKD come from the germline V gene. Trimming stripped 10 bases from V and 5 bases from J, with 19 bases between. The CDR3 is 14 residues long. CDR3: CATSSAGILETQYF. CDR3 in DNA: TGTGCCACTAGCTCCGCTGGAATATTGGAGACCCAGTACTTC.

V and J are TRBV7-8 and TRBJ1-2; D possibly corresponds to TRBD1 (5 bases). Looked up from germline, CDR1 is SGHVS and CDR2 is FQNEAQ. V was cut by 5 bases and J by 7 bases, with 8 bases left in between. The CDR3 has 11 residues. The CDR3 region is CASSRGAGYTF. CDR3 bases: TGTGCCAGCAGCCGAGGGGCTGGCTACACCTTC.

This chain links TRBV5-1 with TRBJ2-3; a weak D match, TRBD2 (7 bases). CDR3 length: 15 amino acids. CDR1 and CDR2 (germline): SGHRS, YFSETQ. The germline V and J ends were trimmed by 4 bases and 4 bases, with 16 bases remaining between them. The CDR3 loop reads CASSPLGGGADTQYF. CDR3 nucleotide sequence: TGCGCCAGCAGCCCGCTGGGGGGGGGCGCAGATACGCAGTATTTT.

The chain recombines TRBV19 with TRBJ2-1, with 8 bases fitting TRBD1. The CDR3 contains 15 residues. Unmatched junction bases numbered 5, after V lost 5 bases and J lost 2 bases. Looked up from germline, CDR1 is LNHDA and CDR2 is SQIVND (reference sequence). CDR3: CASSPTGAPYNEQFF. The CDR3 DNA reads TGTGCCAGTAGTCCGACAGGGGCCCCCTACAATGAGCAGTTCTTC. Combining the CDR3 with reference TRBV19 and TRBJ2-1 gives the whole variable domain DGGITQSPKYLFRKEGQNVTLSCEQNLNHDAMYWYRQDPGQGLRLIYYSQIVNDFQKGDIAEGYSVSREKKESFPLTVTSAQKNPTAFYLCASSPTGAPYNEQFFGPGTRLTVL.

The chain recombines TRBV15 with TRBJ1-4; D not certain. The germline CDR1 and CDR2 sequences are LNHNV and YYDKDF (reference sequence). The V end was cut by 2 bases, the J end by 8 bases, with 15 bases between. CDR3 length equals 15 residues. The CDR3: CATSRSPDAGEKLFF. DNA for the CDR3: TGTGCCACCAGCAGATCCCCCGATGCCGGGGAAAAACTGTTTTTT.

The chain carries TRBV25-1 and TRBJ2-5; 11 bases align to TRBD1. Germline trimming cut 3 bases from V and 5 bases from J; bases unmatched to any gene: 8. In germline, CDR1 is MGHDK, CDR2 SYGVNS. The CDR3 totals 16 residues. CDR3 protein: CASSDGTGTGGETQYF. The CDR3 nucleotides read TGTGCCAGCAGTGATGGCACCGGGACAGGGGGGGAGACCCAGTACTTC.

This clone is a singleton in its sample. The J gene is TRBJ2-3, the V gene TRBV5-1; 10 nucleotides match TRBD2. The germline CDR1 and CDR2 sequences are SGHRS and YFSETQ. J lost 0 bases, V lost 4 bases, and 5 bases had no gene match. This CDR3 has 16 amino acids. CDR3 amino acids: CASSLGLAVSTDTQYF. The CDR3 coding sequence is TGCGCCAGCAGCCTTGGACTAGCGGTTAGCACAGATACGCAGTATTTT.